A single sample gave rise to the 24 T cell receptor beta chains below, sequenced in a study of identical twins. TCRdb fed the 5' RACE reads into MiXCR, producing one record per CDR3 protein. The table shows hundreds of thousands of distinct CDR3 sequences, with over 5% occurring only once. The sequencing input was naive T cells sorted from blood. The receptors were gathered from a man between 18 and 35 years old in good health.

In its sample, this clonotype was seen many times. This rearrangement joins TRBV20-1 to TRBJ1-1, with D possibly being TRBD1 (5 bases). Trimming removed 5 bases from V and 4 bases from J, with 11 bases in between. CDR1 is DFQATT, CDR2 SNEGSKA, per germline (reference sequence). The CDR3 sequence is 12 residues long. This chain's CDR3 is CSAPQGSTEAFF. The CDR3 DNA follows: TGCAGTGCTCCCCAGGGTAGCACTGAAGCTTTCTTT.

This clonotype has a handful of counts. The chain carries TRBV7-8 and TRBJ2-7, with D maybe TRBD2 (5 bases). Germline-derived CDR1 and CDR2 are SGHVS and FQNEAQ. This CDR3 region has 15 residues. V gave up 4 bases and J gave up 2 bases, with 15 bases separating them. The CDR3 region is CASSSGIASAYEQYF. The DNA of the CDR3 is TGTGCCAGCAGCTCCGGAATAGCGAGCGCCTACGAGCAGTACTTC. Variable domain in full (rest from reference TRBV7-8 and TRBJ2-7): GAGVSQSPRYKVAKRGQDVALRCDPISGHVSLFWYQQALGQGPEFLTYFQNEAQLDKSGLPSDRFFAERPEGSVSTLKIQRTQQEDSAVYLCASSSGIASAYEQYFGPGTRLTVT.

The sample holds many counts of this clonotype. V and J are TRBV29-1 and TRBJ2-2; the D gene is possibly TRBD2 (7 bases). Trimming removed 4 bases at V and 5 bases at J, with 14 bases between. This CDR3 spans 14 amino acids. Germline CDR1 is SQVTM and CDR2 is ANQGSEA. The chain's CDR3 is CSVAGGAGTGELFF. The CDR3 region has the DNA TGCAGCGTTGCGGGGGGCGCGGGGACCGGGGAGCTGTTTTTT.

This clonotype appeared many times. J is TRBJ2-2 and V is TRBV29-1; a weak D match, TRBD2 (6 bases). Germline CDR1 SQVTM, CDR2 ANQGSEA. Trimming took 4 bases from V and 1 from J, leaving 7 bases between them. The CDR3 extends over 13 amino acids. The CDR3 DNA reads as TGCAGCGTTGTAGCGGAGAACACCGGGGAGCTGTTTTTT. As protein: CSVVAENTGELFF.

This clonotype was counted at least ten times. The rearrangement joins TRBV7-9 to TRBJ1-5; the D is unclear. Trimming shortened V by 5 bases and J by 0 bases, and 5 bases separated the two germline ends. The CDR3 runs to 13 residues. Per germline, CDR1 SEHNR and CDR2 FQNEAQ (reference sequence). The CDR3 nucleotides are TGTGCCAGCAGCCCCGTTAGCAATCAGCCCCAGCATTTT. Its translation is CASSPVSNQPQHF.

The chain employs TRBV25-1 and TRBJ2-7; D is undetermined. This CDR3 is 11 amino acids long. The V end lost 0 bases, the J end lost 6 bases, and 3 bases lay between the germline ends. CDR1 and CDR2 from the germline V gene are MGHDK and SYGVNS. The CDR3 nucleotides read TGTGCCAGCAGTGAATACACCGAGCAGTACTTC. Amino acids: CASSEYTEQYF.

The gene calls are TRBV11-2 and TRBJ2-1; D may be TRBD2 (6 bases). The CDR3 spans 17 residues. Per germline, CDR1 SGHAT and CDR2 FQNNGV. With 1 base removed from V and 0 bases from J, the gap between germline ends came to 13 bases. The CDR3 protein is CASSLGTMTSSYNEQFF. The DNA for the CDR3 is TGTGCCAGCAGCTTAGGGACTATGACTAGCTCCTACAATGAGCAGTTCTTC.

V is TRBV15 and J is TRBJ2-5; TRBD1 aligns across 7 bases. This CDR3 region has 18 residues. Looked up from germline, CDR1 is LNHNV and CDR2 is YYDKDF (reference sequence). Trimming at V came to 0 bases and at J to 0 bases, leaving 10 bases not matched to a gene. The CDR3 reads CATSRDKVRGQYQETQYF. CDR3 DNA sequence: TGTGCCACCAGCAGAGATAAGGTTAGGGGGCAATACCAAGAGACCCAGTACTTC. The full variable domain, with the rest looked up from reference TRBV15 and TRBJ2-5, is DAMVIQNPRYQVTQFGKPVTLSCSQTLNHNVMYWYQQKSSQAPKLLFHYYDKDFNNEADTPDNFQSRRPNTSFCFLDIRSPGLGDTAMYLCATSRDKVRGQYQETQYFGPGTRLLVL.

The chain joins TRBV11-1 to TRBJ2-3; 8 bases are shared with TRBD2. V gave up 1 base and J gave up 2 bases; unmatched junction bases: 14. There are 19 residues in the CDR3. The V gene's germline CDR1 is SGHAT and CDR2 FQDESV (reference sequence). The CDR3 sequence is CASSLVSGGRIQNTDTQYF. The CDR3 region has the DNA TGTGCCAGCAGCTTAGTGAGTGGCGGGAGGATACAGAACACAGATACGCAGTATTTT.

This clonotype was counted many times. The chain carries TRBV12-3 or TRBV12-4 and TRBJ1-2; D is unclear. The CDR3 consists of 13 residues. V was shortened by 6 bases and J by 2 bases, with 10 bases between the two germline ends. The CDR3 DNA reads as TGTGCCAGCAGAAAGCCAGCGAACTATGGCTACACCTTC. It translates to CASRKPANYGYTF.

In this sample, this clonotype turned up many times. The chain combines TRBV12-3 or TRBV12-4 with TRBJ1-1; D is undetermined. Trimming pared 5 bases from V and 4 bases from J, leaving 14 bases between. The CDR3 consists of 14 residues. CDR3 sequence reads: CASSLQETITEAFF. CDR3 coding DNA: TGTGCCAGCAGTCTCCAGGAGACTATCACTGAAGCTTTCTTT.

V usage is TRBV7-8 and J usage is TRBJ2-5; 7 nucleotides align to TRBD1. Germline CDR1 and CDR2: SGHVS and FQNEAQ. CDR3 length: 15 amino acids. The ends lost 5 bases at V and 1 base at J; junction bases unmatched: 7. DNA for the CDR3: TGTGCCAGCAGCATCCGGGACAGTAGCCAAGAGACCCAGTACTTC. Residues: CASSIRDSSQETQYF.

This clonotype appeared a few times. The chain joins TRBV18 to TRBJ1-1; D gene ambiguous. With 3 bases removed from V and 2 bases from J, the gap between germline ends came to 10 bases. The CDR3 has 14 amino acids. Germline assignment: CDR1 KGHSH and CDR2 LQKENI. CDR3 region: CASSPSRQNTEAFF. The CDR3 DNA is TGTGCCAGCTCACCTTCGCGACAAAACACTGAAGCTTTCTTT. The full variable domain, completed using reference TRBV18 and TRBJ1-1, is NAGVMQNPRHLVRRRGQEARLRCSPMKGHSHVYWYRQLPEEGLKFMVYLQKENIIDESGMPKERFSAEFPKEGPSILRIQQVVRGDSAAYFCASSPSRQNTEAFFGQGTRLTVV.

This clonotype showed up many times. The CDR3 region has the DNA TGTGCCAGCAGCTTATCTCCGGGGAAACTAAACAATGAGCAGTTCTTC. This gives the protein CASSLSPGKLNNEQFF. V usage is TRBV11-2 and J usage is TRBJ2-1; D may be TRBD2 (5 bases). The CDR3 has 16 residues. The ends were cut back, 2 bases at V and 5 bases at J, with 16 bases in the middle. CDR1 and CDR2 (germline): SGHAT, FQNNGV.

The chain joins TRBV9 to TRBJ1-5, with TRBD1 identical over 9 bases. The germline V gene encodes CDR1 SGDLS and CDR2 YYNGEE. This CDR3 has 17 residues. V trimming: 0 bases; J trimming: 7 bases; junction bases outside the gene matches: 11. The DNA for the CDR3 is TGTGCCAGCAGCGTAGTAAGGGGGGACAGGGTCAACCAGCCCCAGCATTTT. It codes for CASSVVRGDRVNQPQHF.

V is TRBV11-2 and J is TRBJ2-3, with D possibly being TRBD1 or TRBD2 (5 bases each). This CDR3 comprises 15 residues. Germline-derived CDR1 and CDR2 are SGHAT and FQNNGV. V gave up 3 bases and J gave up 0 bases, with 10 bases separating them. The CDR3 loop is CASSLRGSSTDTQYF. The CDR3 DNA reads TGTGCCAGCAGCTTGAGGGGTTCTAGCACAGATACGCAGTATTTT.

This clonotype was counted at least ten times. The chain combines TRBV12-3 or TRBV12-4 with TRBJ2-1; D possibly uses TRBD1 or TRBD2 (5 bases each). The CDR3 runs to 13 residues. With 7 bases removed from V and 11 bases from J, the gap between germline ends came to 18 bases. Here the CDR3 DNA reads TGTGCCAGCAAGGCCGGGACCCTCCGTCAGCAGTTCTTC. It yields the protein CASKAGTLRQQFF.

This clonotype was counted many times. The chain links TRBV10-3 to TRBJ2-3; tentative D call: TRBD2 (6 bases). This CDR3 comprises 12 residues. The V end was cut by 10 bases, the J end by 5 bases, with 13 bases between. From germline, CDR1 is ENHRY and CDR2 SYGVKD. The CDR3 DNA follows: TGTGCCAACGGAGGGCGGGGAGATACGCAGTATTTT. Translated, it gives CANGGRGDTQYF.

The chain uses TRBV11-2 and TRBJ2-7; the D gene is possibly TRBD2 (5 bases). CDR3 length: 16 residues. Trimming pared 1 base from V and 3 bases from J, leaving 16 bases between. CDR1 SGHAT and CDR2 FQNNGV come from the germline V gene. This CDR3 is CASSLGSLEDLYEQYV. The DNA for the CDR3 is TGTGCCAGCAGCTTAGGAAGTTTGGAGGACCTCTACGAGCAGTACGTC.

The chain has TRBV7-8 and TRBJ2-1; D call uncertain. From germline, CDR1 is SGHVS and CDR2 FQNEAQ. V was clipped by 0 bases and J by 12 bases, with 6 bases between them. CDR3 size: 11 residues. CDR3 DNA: TGTGCCAGCAGCTTAGCGGTGGCGCAGTTCTTC. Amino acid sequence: CASSLAVAQFF.

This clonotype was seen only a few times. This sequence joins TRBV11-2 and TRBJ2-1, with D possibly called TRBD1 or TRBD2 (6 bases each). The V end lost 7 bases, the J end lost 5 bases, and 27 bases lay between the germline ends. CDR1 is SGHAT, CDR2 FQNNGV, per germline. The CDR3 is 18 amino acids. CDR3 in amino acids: CASTSFRRDTEGHNEQFF. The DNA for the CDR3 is TGTGCCAGCACCAGTTTTCGGAGGGACACGGAGGGCCACAATGAGCAGTTCTTC.

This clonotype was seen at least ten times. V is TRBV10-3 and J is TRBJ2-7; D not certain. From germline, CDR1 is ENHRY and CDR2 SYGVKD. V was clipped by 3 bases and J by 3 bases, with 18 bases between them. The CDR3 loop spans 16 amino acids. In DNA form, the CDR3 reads TGTGCCATCAGTGACAGCCAACAGAACCTCAACTACGAGCAGTACTTC. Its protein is CAISDSQQNLNYEQYF.

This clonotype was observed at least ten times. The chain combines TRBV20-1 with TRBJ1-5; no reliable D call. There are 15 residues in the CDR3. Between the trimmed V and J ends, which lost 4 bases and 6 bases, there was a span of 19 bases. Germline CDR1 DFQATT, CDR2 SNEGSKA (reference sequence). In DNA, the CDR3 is TGCAGTGCTAAGAGTCTCCTGGGGATAGGTCAGCCCCAGCATTTT. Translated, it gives CSAKSLLGIGQPQHF.

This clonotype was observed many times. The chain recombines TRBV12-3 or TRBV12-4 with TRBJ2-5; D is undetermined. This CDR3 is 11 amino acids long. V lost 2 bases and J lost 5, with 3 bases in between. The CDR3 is CASSLRETQYF. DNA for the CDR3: TGTGCCAGCAGTTTAAGGGAGACCCAGTACTTC.